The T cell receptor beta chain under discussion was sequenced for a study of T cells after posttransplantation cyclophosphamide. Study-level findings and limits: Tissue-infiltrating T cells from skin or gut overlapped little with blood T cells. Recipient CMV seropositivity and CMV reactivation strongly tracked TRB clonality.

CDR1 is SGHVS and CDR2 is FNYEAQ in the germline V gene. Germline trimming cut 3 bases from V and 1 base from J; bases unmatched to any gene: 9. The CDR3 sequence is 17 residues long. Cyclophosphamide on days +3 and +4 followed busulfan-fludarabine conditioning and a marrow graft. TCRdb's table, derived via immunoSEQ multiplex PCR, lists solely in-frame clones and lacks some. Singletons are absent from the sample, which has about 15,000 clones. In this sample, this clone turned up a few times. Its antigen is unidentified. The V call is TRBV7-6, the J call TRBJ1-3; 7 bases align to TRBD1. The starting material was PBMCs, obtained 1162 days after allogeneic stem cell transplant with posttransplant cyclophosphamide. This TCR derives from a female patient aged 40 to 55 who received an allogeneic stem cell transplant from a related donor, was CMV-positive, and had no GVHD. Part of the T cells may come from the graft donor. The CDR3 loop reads CASSFRGAGGSGNTIYF. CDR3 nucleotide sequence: TGTGCCAGCAGCTTCAGGGGGGCCGGTGGGTCTGGAAACACCATATATTTT.